These 10 T cell receptor beta chains came from one sample sequenced in a study of shared clonotypes between healthy human individuals. TCRdb keeps only in-frame clones here, not all; method: immunoSEQ multiplex PCR. The table lists approximately 980,000 clones, less than 85% of them singletons. The specimen sequenced was memory CD4+ T cells sorted from blood. Subset specified: CD45RA-negative fraction. These receptors were taken from a man between 18 and 35 years old in good health.

This clone came up a few times. The chain uses TRBV2 and TRBJ1-3, with a weak D call TRBD1 (5 bases). V lost 6 bases, J lost 5 bases, and 17 bases lay in between. The CDR3 sequence is 15 residues long. Germline CDR1 is SNHLY and CDR2 is FYNNEI. The CDR3 nucleotides are TGTGCCAGCAGGTGGGGCATAAAGACTAGAAACACCATATATTTT. Its translation is CASRWGIKTRNTIYF.

The rearrangement uses TRBV30 and TRBJ1-3, with a tentative D call TRBD1 (5 bases). Germline CDR1 GTSNPN, CDR2 SVGIG (reference sequence). This CDR3 has 15 amino acids. Trimming took off 3 bases at V and 0 bases at J, with 12 bases between the two ends. CDR3 loop: CAWSPGRHSGNTIYF. The CDR3 DNA follows: TGTGCCTGGAGCCCGGGACGGCACTCTGGAAACACCATATATTTT.

In regard to this clone: The germline gene is not matched at one end of the junction; a read error may be the cause. The chain has TRBV5-4 and TRBJ2-1, with 10 positions matching TRBD2. The CDR3 totals 18 residues. Germline CDR1 and CDR2: SGHNT and YYREEE (reference sequence). This CDR3 reads CASSQDVRGLAALNEQFF. DNA of the CDR3: TGCGCCAGCAGCCAAGATGTAAGAGGACTAGCGGCCTTGAATGAGCAGTTCTTC.

Regarding this clone: This CDR3 is also generated by other DNA sequences in the sample. The rearrangement uses TRBV7-2 and TRBJ2-1, with 8 positions matching TRBD1. Germline values: CDR1 SGHTA, CDR2 FQGNSA. This CDR3 comprises 15 residues. V gave up 3 bases and J gave up 1 base; unmatched junction bases: 2. CDR3 sequence: CASSFDRGSYNEQFF. The CDR3 DNA reads as TGTGCCAGCAGCTTCGACAGGGGATCCTACAATGAGCAGTTCTTC.

This clone showed up just a few times. The DNA for the CDR3 is TGTGCCAGCAGGGCCGGGACGGCTGGAAACACCATATATTTT. Translated: CASRAGTAGNTIYF. The chain carries TRBV5-6 and TRBJ1-3, with D perhaps matching TRBD1 (5 bases). Germline CDR1 SGHDT, CDR2 YYEEEE. V was pared by 5 bases and J by 2 bases, with 11 bases between. There are 14 residues in the CDR3.

The rearrangement links TRBV9 to TRBJ1-3, with D hard to call. Germline CDR1 is SGDLS and CDR2 is YYNGEE. V dropped 3 bases and J dropped 4 bases, with 8 bases sitting between them. This CDR3 is built from 13 residues. CDR3 DNA sequence: TGTGCCAGCAGCGAGAGTTTCGGAAACACCATATATTTT. It is translated as CASSESFGNTIYF.

The genes are TRBV15 and TRBJ2-7; 7 bases align to TRBD1. This CDR3 has 14 amino acids. Germline V lookup: CDR1 LNHNV, CDR2 YYDKDF (reference sequence). J gave up 2 bases and V 0 bases, and 1 base lay outside the gene matches. CDR3 protein: CATSRDQGAYEQYF. CDR3 DNA: TGTGCCACCAGCAGAGATCAGGGGGCCTACGAGCAGTACTTC.

V and J are TRBV7-2 and TRBJ2-1, with 12 bases that match TRBD2. There are 15 residues in the CDR3. Germline CDR1 is SGHTA and CDR2 is FQGNSA. Trimming cost V 5 bases and J 5 bases; bases outside gene matches: 4. Here the CDR3 reads CASSPRTSGNNEQFF. The DNA for the CDR3 is TGTGCCAGCAGCCCTAGGACTAGCGGGAACAATGAGCAGTTCTTC.

The J gene is TRBJ1-6, the V gene TRBV19, with a tentative D call TRBD1 (6 bases). Trimming cost V 8 bases and J 7 bases, with 12 bases left between them. Germline V gene lookup returns CDR1 LNHDA and CDR2 SQIVND (reference sequence). The CDR3 is 13 residues long. Written as DNA, the CDR3 is TGTGCCAGTCAGGACAGTAGCAATTCACCCCTCCACTTT. It yields the protein CASQDSSNSPLHF.

Remarks on this clone: This could be a read error, since a much larger clone is one nucleotide away. V and J are TRBV11-3 and TRBJ2-2, with D unresolved. Germline V gene sequence: CDR1 SGHNT, CDR2 YENEEA. The CDR3 covers 13 residues. Trimming took off 0 bases at V and 2 bases at J, with 1 base between the two ends. CDR3 sequence: CASSLDNTGELFF. As DNA, the CDR3 is TGTGCCAGCAGCTTAGATAACACCGGGGAGCTGTTTTTT.